Following are 9 T cell receptor beta chains from one sample sequenced in a study of lymphopenia after photon versus proton radiotherapy. Only in-frame clones appear in the TCRdb table, and some are missing; sequencing was by immunoSEQ multiplex PCR. The sample includes fewer than 35,000 clones, 90% of them seen just once. Sequences were derived from peripheral blood, sampled from a patient treated with photon-based radiotherapy. These receptors all come from a woman aged 45-65 years with pancreatic cancer.

This clone was observed once. The gene calls are TRBV5-1 and TRBJ2-3; TRBD2 agrees at 10 bases. Germline lookup yields CDR1 SGHRS and CDR2 YFSETQ. The CDR3 length is 17 residues. V lost 3 bases and J lost 1; bases outside the gene matches: 8. The DNA of the CDR3 is TGCGCCAGCAGCTACGGTATAGCGGGAGGCGGCACAGATACGCAGTATTTT. Protein sequence: CASSYGIAGGGTDTQYF.

This chain joins TRBV11-2 and TRBJ2-1, with a possible D match to TRBD1 (6 bases). Between the trimmed V and J ends, which lost 3 bases and 10 bases, there was a span of 13 bases. The CDR3 has 13 amino acids. The germline gives CDR1 SGHAT, CDR2 FQNNGV. The CDR3: CASSLGHPGEQFF. DNA for the CDR3: TGTGCCAGCAGCTTGGGACATCCGGGGGAGCAGTTCTTC.

For this clone: One end of the junction is discordant with germline, which a read error may explain. The CDR3 nucleotides are TGTGCCAGCAGTCTCCTAGATTTT. Residues: CASSLLDF. The chain uses TRBV3-1 (or the pseudogene TRBV3-2) and TRBJ2-3; D unresolved. There are 8 residues in the CDR3. Germline V gives CDR1 LGHDT, CDR2 YNNKEL (reference sequence).

The V and J genes are TRBV27 and TRBJ2-7; D is undetermined. V was clipped by 11 bases and J by 1 base, with 9 bases between them. This CDR3 is 11 amino acids long. The V gene's germline CDR1 is MNHEY and CDR2 SMNVEV (reference sequence). CDR3 sequence (DNA): TGTGCCTGTGGTAGATCCTACGAGCAGTACTTC. As protein: CACGRSYEQYF.

This chain links TRBV6-5 with TRBJ2-7; D not resolved. Germline V gives CDR1 MNHEY, CDR2 SVGAGI. The CDR3 is 12 amino acids. V gave up 6 bases and J gave up 3 bases, with 9 bases separating them. CDR3: CASSPDHYEQYF. The DNA for the CDR3 is TGTGCCAGCAGCCCGGACCACTACGAGCAGTACTTC.

The chain links TRBV27 to TRBJ1-1; 7 positions match TRBD1. The CDR3 runs 15 residues. Looked up from germline, CDR1 is MNHEY and CDR2 is SMNVEV (reference sequence). The ends lost 10 bases at V and 1 base at J; junction bases unmatched: 12. The CDR3 region is CATSPSGQPNTEAFF. Here the CDR3 DNA reads TGTGCCACCTCACCTTCGGGACAGCCGAACACTGAAGCTTTCTTT.

The rearrangement links TRBV29-1 to TRBJ2-3, with 10 bases lining up with TRBD2. This CDR3 is 19 amino acids long. The V gene's germline CDR1 is SQVTM and CDR2 ANQGSEA. V was pared by 1 base and J by 2 bases, with 15 bases of the junction left unmatched. CDR3 DNA sequence: TGCAGCGTTGAAGTCAGGCAGGGTGGACTAGCGGAGGTCACAGATACGCAGTATTTT. Translated, it gives CSVEVRQGGLAEVTDTQYF.

For the CDR3, the DNA is TGTGCCAGCAGTTATAATGATAATCAGCCCCAGCATTTT. Protein: CASSYNDNQPQHF. The V call is TRBV6-5, the J call TRBJ1-5; D gene unclear. Germline values: CDR1 MNHEY, CDR2 SVGAGI. The CDR3 sequence is 13 residues long. Trimming took 3 bases from V and 4 from J, leaving 7 bases between them.

On this clone: One end of the junction does not line up with germline, which may come from a read error. The V and J genes are TRBV28 and TRBJ2-5; maybe TRBD2 (6 bases). The germline V gene has CDR1 MDHEN and CDR2 SYDVKM. This CDR3 is 14 amino acids long. CDR3 loop: CASSVWAGKETQYF. The CDR3 DNA reads TGTGCCAGCAGTGTATGGGCGGGAAAAGAGACCCAGTACTTC. Combining the CDR3 with reference TRBV28 and TRBJ2-5 gives the whole variable domain DVKVTQSSRYLVKRTGEKVFLECVQDMDHENMFWYRQDPGLGLRLIYFSYDVKMKEKGDIPEGYSVSREKKERFSLILESASTNQTSMYLCASSVWAGKETQYFGPGTRLLVL.